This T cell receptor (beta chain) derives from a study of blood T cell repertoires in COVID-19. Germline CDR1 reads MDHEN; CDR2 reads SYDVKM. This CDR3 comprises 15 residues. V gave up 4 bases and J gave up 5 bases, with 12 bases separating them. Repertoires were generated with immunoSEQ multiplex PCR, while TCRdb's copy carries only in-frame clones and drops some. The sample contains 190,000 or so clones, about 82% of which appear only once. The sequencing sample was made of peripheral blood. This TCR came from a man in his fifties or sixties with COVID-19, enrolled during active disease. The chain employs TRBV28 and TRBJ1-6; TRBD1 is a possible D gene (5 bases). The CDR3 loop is CASSSPGTNNSPLHF. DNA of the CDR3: TGTGCCAGCAGTTCCCCGGGGACTAATAATTCACCCCTCCACTTT.